This TCR beta chain was observed in a study of blood T cells in healthy people across ages (dated by TCRdb to the mid-2010s). Describing the broader study: In model experiments, template switching captured roughly one uniquely barcoded TCR beta cDNA molecule for every two T cells. To track age-related changes in TCR beta repertoire diversity, the study relied on deep sequencing normalized with unique cDNA molecular identifiers. Donors were grouped into four age groups: young (average about 15 years), middle-aged (less than 40), aged (around 66) and long-lived (just over 80). To avoid experimental bias, donors of different ages were randomly spread across the sequencing lanes. The study analyzed two additional independent replicas of 1 million unique cDNA reads from the same blood draw for two donors, one aged 18 to 30 and one aged 80 or older. Study-wide findings and limitations: Because the CMV infection status of the donors was unknown, age-related changes in expanded clonotypes may potentially have been confounded. Conclusive comparison of naive and antigen-experienced compartments was prevented by the profiling of bulk unsorted PBMCs. Compared with the aged group, the long-lived group had more naive CD4+ T cells, fewer expanded clones and increased TCR diversity, suggesting age selection. Observed TCR beta diversity correlated strongly with the percentage of naive T cells measured by flow cytometry. As age increased, observed TCR beta diversity per million T cells dropped in a roughly linear way, and a significant reduction was already evident by age about 36. Estimates of total diversity based on one million sequenced T cells were considered lower bounds and underestimates.

Donors were around 37 systemically healthy Caucasian individuals from Russia aged 6 to 90 years. Around 9.7 milliliters of peripheral blood were collected from each donor into EDTA-treated Vacutainer tubes. Ficoll-Paque density-gradient centrifugation was used to isolate PBMCs, with at least 7 million per sample. Total RNA, at least 5 micrograms per sample, was extracted from PBMCs with Trizol reagent. For every donor, flow cytometry on a PBMC aliquot measured the percentage of naive CD45RAhigh/CD27high T cells. A word on this clonotype: Its antigen is currently not known. It may be a read error: a sequence one base away is much more abundant.

Receptor libraries were prepared by 5' RACE. The instrument given in TCRdb is Illumina HiSeq 2500. The second PCR ran for about 6 to 11 cycles and used a J-beta primer mix along with a sample-barcoded 5' primer. Each TCR beta cDNA molecule received a unique molecular identifier from a template-switch 5' adaptor carrying 12 random nucleotides. At least 3 million CDR3-containing paired-end reads were obtained from each sample. The Mint cDNA synthesis kit, primed by a TRBC-specific oligonucleotide, was used to synthesize first-strand cDNA from all RNA. After uracil-DNA glycosylase treatment, a first 18-cycle PCR used universal primers M1SS and BC2_uni_R on all cDNA. Turning to the authors' computational methods: Each sample was normalized by randomly selecting 1 million high-quality reads, each carrying a distinct molecular identifier. Instead of being binned into consensus sequences, reads with shared molecular identifiers were discarded. MiTCR, run with a Q25 quality threshold and the strictest error-elimination algorithm, handled CDR3 identification, clonotype clustering and error correction. A nonparametric unseen species model with Euler transformation was used to estimate lower-bound total TCR beta diversity. TCRdb took the public reads, trimmed them with fastp at Q25, ran MiXCR for clone calling and kept in-frame beta chains. CDR3 protein duplicates are merged, each entry listing the most common genes and DNA. TCRdb, not the original authors, processed these V and J calls. For this sample the table gives about 810,000 distinct CDR3 sequences, of which about 37% were detected only once. 10% to 15% of the sample is in the top ten clones.

Including cysteine and phenylalanine, the CDR3 has 19 amino acids. Only the CDR3 portion is preserved as DNA: 57 bases, with reading frame beginning at the first base. The germline V gene encodes CDR1 SGHTA and CDR2 FQGNSA. The receptor's source is a man younger than 35 in good health. This sequence uses TRBV7-2 and TRBJ2-6, with the D gene not clear enough to name. The sequenced sample was blood. The CDR3 reads as follows: CASTLVLGRMSSGANVLTF. The DNA reads TGTGCCAGCACCTTAGTCCTTGGACGGATGAGCTCTGGGGCCAACGTCCTGACTTTC.